These 27 T cell receptor beta chains were all obtained from the same sample, sequenced in a study of blood T cell repertoires in COVID-19. The data were produced by immunoSEQ multiplex PCR, yet TCRdb's version contains in-frame clones alone and is incomplete. The repertoire holds about 52,000 clones, with roughly nine tenths as singletons. Sequenced input: peripheral blood. These receptors came from a human donor with active COVID-19. The donor label of this sample is uncertain.

This sequence joins TRBV3-1 (or the pseudogene TRBV3-2) and TRBJ2-4; D possibly corresponds to TRBD2 (6 bases). The CDR3 consists of 15 residues. Germline V gene sequence: CDR1 LGHDT, CDR2 YNNKEL (reference sequence). Trimming pared 4 bases from V and 9 bases from J, leaving 19 bases between. The CDR3 DNA sequence: TGTGCCAGCAGCCTCCCTGTCGGGGGTGGAACCATTCAGTACTTC. Protein product: CASSLPVGGGTIQYF.

This chain connects TRBV27 to TRBJ2-7; D might be TRBD2 (5 bases). CDR3 length: 14 amino acids. With 6 bases removed from V and 2 bases from J, the gap between germline ends came to 14 bases. Germline V gene lookup returns CDR1 MNHEY and CDR2 SMNVEV (reference sequence). Here the CDR3 reads CASRRKGLAYEQYF. The CDR3 DNA reads TGTGCCAGCAGACGCAAAGGACTGGCCTACGAGCAGTACTTC.

V usage is TRBV4-3 and J usage is TRBJ2-2, with unresolved D. Trimming removed 0 bases at V and 5 bases at J, with 10 bases between. Germline V gene sequence: CDR1 LGHNA, CDR2 YSLEER. The CDR3 contains 15 residues. CDR3: CASSQEMRITGELFF. The CDR3 DNA follows: TGCGCCAGCAGCCAAGAGATGAGAATAACCGGGGAGCTGTTTTTT.

This chain joins TRBV7-8 and TRBJ1-2; D is undetermined. The CDR3 covers 13 residues. The V gene lost 5 bases and the J gene lost 1 base, with 8 bases spanning the gap. Germline-derived CDR1 and CDR2 are SGHVS and FQNEAQ. CDR3 residues: CASSPQDNYGYTF. The CDR3 nucleotides are TGTGCCAGCAGCCCCCAGGATAACTATGGCTACACCTTC.

This clone showed up many times. Other DNA variants within this sample encode the same CDR3. The chain recombines TRBV5-1 with TRBJ2-7; TRBD2 is a possible D gene (6 bases). The CDR3 sequence is 14 residues long. V was shortened by 4 bases and J by 1 base, with 12 bases between the two germline ends. Looked up from germline, CDR1 is SGHRS and CDR2 is YFSETQ. The CDR3 region has the DNA TGCGCCAGCAGCCTGGTCGGGGGATCCTACGAGCAGTACTTC. Translating gives CASSLVGGSYEQYF.

This chain links TRBV7-2 with TRBJ2-2, with D perhaps matching TRBD1 (6 bases). Trimming removed 4 bases at V and 4 bases at J, with 16 bases between. The CDR3 has 16 amino acids. Germline assignment: CDR1 SGHTA and CDR2 FQGNSA. The CDR3 DNA reads TGTGCCAGCAGCTCACCCGGTATGGGGGCCACCGGGGAGCTGTTTTTT. Translated: CASSSPGMGATGELFF.

The J gene is TRBJ1-2, the V gene TRBV6-2 or TRBV6-3; 7 nucleotides agree with TRBD1. The V segment lost 5 bases and the J segment 4 bases; nucleotides outside the gene matches: 7. Germline-derived CDR1 and CDR2 are MNHEY and SVGEGT. The CDR3 is made up of 14 amino acids. CDR3 amino acids: CASSKTDRIYGYTF. The CDR3 DNA reads TGTGCCAGCAGTAAAACGGACAGGATCTATGGCTACACCTTC.

The chain is built from TRBV15 and TRBJ1-1, with TRBD1 as a possible D gene (6 bases). Germline V gene sequence: CDR1 LNHNV, CDR2 YYDKDF (reference sequence). V shed 3 bases and J shed 3 bases, with 8 bases lying between them. The CDR3 spans 13 residues. The CDR3 DNA is TGTGCCACCAGCAGGAAGGGGGACACTGAAGCTTTCTTT. Translation: CATSRKGDTEAFF.

V usage is TRBV9 and J usage is TRBJ2-1; TRBD2 aligns across 11 bases. The V segment lost 4 bases and the J segment 7 bases; nucleotides outside the gene matches: 19. The CDR3 contains 19 residues. Germline CDR1 reads SGDLS; CDR2 reads YYNGEE. The CDR3 loop reads CASSYPRTPGTSGVNEQFF. DNA for the CDR3: TGTGCCAGCAGCTACCCCAGGACGCCAGGGACTAGCGGTGTGAATGAGCAGTTCTTC.

The chain has TRBV11-2 and TRBJ2-1; TRBD2 agrees at 12 bases. V dropped 3 bases and J dropped 5; count of bases not matched to a gene: 2. This CDR3 is 15 amino acids long. Germline V gives CDR1 SGHAT, CDR2 FQNNGV. CDR3 sequence (DNA): TGTGCCAGCAGCTTCTCTAGCGGGGGGGACAATGAGCAGTTCTTC. It yields the protein CASSFSSGGDNEQFF.

This clone was found once. The chain uses TRBV7-8 and TRBJ2-5, with 11 nucleotides matching TRBD2. This CDR3 comprises 16 residues. Germline CDR1 and CDR2: SGHVS and FQNEAQ. V shed 5 bases, J shed 3 bases, and the junction held 8 bases outside the gene matches. The chain's CDR3 is CASSPMETSGEETQYF. Here the CDR3 DNA reads TGTGCCAGCAGCCCAATGGAGACTAGCGGGGAAGAGACCCAGTACTTC. The full variable domain, completed using reference TRBV7-8 and TRBJ2-5, is GAGVSQSPRYKVAKRGQDVALRCDPISGHVSLFWYQQALGQGPEFLTYFQNEAQLDKSGLPSDRFFAERPEGSVSTLKIQRTQQEDSAVYLCASSPMETSGEETQYFGPGTRLLVL.

This sequence joins TRBV10-3 and TRBJ2-1; TRBD1 matches at 8 bases. Trimming at V came to 6 bases and at J to 7 bases, leaving 8 bases not matched to a gene. This CDR3 is built from 14 residues. Germline V gene data show CDR1 as ENHRY and CDR2 as SYGVKD. Here the CDR3 reads CAIRLDRGGNEQFF. DNA of the CDR3: TGTGCCATCAGGCTAGACAGGGGCGGTAATGAGCAGTTCTTC.

V gene TRBV5-1 combines with J gene TRBJ1-4; D is unresolved. In germline, CDR1 is SGHRS, CDR2 YFSETQ. V was pared by 0 bases and J by 5 bases, with 14 bases between. CDR3 length: 16 residues. The chain's CDR3 is CASSLGAAASNEKLFF. As DNA, the CDR3 is TGCGCCAGCAGCTTGGGGGCCGCCGCTTCAAATGAAAAACTGTTTTTT.

The gene calls are TRBV5-6 and TRBJ1-4, with 9 bases fitting TRBD1. Germline CDR1 SGHDT, CDR2 YYEEEE. V lost 0 bases and J lost 6; bases outside the gene matches: 6. The CDR3 has 16 amino acids. CDR3 in amino acids: CASSLVAGQGHEKLFF. In DNA, the CDR3 is TGTGCCAGCAGCTTGGTGGCGGGACAGGGCCATGAAAAACTGTTTTTT.

The V call is TRBV10-1, the J call TRBJ2-7; 7 positions agree with TRBD1. The CDR3 has 14 amino acids. From germline, CDR1 is WNHNN and CDR2 SYGVQD (reference sequence). V gave up 2 bases and J gave up 7 bases; unmatched junction bases: 8. As DNA, the CDR3 is TGCGCCAGCAGTGAGCAAAGGGGGCTGAGGGAGCAGTACTTC. Its translation is CASSEQRGLREQYF.

This clone was recorded a few times. The chain is built from TRBV6-5 and TRBJ1-5, with D unresolved. V was clipped by 2 bases and J by 6 bases, with 11 bases between them. In germline, CDR1 is MNHEY, CDR2 SVGAGI. This CDR3 is 14 amino acids long. As DNA, the CDR3 is TGTGCCAGCAGTTACCTGTCAGGAACTCAGCCCCAGCATTTT. Amino acids: CASSYLSGTQPQHF.

The rearrangement joins TRBV4-2 to TRBJ2-3; TRBD2 aligns across 9 bases. Germline trimming cut 4 bases from V and 4 bases from J; bases unmatched to any gene: 6. The CDR3 covers 15 residues. Germline CDR1 reads LGHNA; CDR2 reads YNFKEQ. CDR3 residues: CASSPRVAGADTQYF. CDR3 nucleotides: TGTGCCAGCAGCCCCCGGGTAGCGGGGGCAGATACGCAGTATTTT.

J is TRBJ1-1 and V is TRBV9; weak D call: TRBD1 (5 bases). The CDR3 length is 15 residues. Germline V lookup: CDR1 SGDLS, CDR2 YYNGEE. V was shortened by 0 bases and J by 4 bases, with 13 bases between the two germline ends. The CDR3 sequence: CASSVVSGVGTEAFF. CDR3 DNA: TGTGCCAGCAGCGTAGTGTCGGGGGTGGGCACTGAAGCTTTCTTT.

This chain joins TRBV5-1 and TRBJ2-6; D might be TRBD2 (5 bases). CDR1 and CDR2 from the germline V gene are SGHRS and YFSETQ. The CDR3 has 19 amino acids. Trimming left V 4 bases short and J 0 bases short, with 20 bases between. The CDR3 is CASSIRPGEITSGANVLTF. The CDR3 DNA is TGCGCCAGCAGCATAAGACCCGGGGAAATAACCTCTGGGGCCAACGTCCTGACTTTC. The variable domain in full, completed from reference TRBV5-1 and TRBJ2-6, reads KAGVTQTPRYLIKTRGQQVTLSCSPISGHRSVSWYQQTPGQGLQFLFEYFSETQRNKGNFPGRFSGRQFSNSRSEMNVSTLELGDSALYLCASSIRPGEITSGANVLTFGAGSRLTVL.

The chain combines TRBV2 with TRBJ2-5, with TRBD1 identical over 9 bases. J gave up 5 bases and V 11 bases, and 6 bases lay outside the gene matches. Per the germline V gene, CDR1 is SNHLY and CDR2 is FYNNEI. The CDR3 is 12 residues long. CDR3: CAAEQGAETQYF. As DNA, the CDR3 is TGTGCCGCTGAACAGGGGGCTGAGACCCAGTACTTC.

The sample holds one count of this clone. The chain carries TRBV5-1 and TRBJ2-7, with 7 bases that match TRBD2. J lost 5 bases, V lost 6 bases, and 14 bases had no gene match. Germline values: CDR1 SGHRS, CDR2 YFSETQ. This CDR3 comprises 15 residues. The CDR3 loop reads CASTFLGGRGDEQYF. The CDR3 DNA reads as TGCGCCAGCACCTTTCTGGGGGGGAGAGGGGACGAGCAGTACTTC.

V is TRBV5-1 and J is TRBJ2-3; TRBD2 is a possible D gene (6 bases). This CDR3 has 16 amino acids. The germline V gene has CDR1 SGHRS and CDR2 YFSETQ. V was clipped by 0 bases and J by 0 bases, with 11 bases between them. The CDR3, as DNA: TGCGCCAGCAGCTTGGACGGTGCGGGAAGCACAGATACGCAGTATTTT. Its protein is CASSLDGAGSTDTQYF.

This chain connects TRBV6-5 to TRBJ2-7; 10 nucleotides agree with TRBD1. After removal of 7 bases from V and 12 bases from J, the junction contained 9 bases not matched to a gene. CDR1 and CDR2 from the germline V gene are MNHEY and SVGAGI. There are 12 residues in the CDR3. CDR3: CASTEPGTGVYF. The CDR3 region has the DNA TGTGCCAGCACCGAGCCAGGGACAGGGGTGTACTTC.

The rearrangement joins TRBV27 to TRBJ1-4, with 8 bases aligning to TRBD1. CDR1 and CDR2 from the germline V gene are MNHEY and SMNVEV (reference sequence). The CDR3 sequence is 14 residues long. With V trimmed by 8 bases and J by 7 bases, 9 bases remained unmatched. CDR3 DNA sequence: TGTGCCAGCTTTCCTTCAGGGGGCGGTGAAAAACTGTTTTTT. It yields the protein CASFPSGGGEKLFF.

The J gene is TRBJ2-7, the V gene TRBV11-1; D unclear. The V end lost 5 bases, the J end lost 1 base, and 6 bases lay between the germline ends. This CDR3 is 12 amino acids long. Germline V lookup: CDR1 SGHAT, CDR2 FQDESV (reference sequence). This CDR3 is CASSHVSYEQYF. CDR3 nucleotide sequence: TGTGCCAGCAGCCATGTTTCCTACGAGCAGTACTTC.

This chain uses TRBV18 with TRBJ2-2; 8 bases align to TRBD2. V dropped 3 bases and J dropped 0; count of bases not matched to a gene: 3. The CDR3 length is 16 residues. Germline CDR1 KGHSH, CDR2 LQKENI. DNA for the CDR3: TGTGCCAGCTCACCGGGACTAGAGGCGAACACCGGGGAGCTGTTTTTT. Translation: CASSPGLEANTGELFF.

The V gene is TRBV19, the J gene TRBJ2-1; 9 bases match TRBD1. Germline V lookup: CDR1 LNHDA, CDR2 SQIVND (reference sequence). The CDR3 is 16 residues long. J lost 7 bases, V lost 9 bases, and 16 bases had no gene match. For the CDR3, the DNA is TGTGCCAGCCACCCCCTAGGGACAGGGAAGGGGAATGAGCAGTTCTTC. The encoded protein is CASHPLGTGKGNEQFF.